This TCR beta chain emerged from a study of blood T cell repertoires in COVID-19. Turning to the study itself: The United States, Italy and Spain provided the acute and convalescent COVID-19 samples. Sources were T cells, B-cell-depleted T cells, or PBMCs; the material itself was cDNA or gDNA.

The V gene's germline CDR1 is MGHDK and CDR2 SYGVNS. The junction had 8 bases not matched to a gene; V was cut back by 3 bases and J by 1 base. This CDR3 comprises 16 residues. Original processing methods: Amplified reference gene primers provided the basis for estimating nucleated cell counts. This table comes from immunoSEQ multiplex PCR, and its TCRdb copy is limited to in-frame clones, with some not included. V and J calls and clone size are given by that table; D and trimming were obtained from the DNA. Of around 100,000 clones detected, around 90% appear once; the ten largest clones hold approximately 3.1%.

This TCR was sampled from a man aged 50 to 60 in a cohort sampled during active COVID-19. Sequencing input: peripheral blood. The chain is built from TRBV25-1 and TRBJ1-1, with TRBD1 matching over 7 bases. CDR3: CASSERTGVGNTEAFF. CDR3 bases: TGTGCCAGCAGTGAGCGTACAGGGGTCGGGAACACTGAAGCTTTCTTT. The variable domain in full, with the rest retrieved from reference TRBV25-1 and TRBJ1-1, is EADIYQTPRYLVIGTGKKITLECSQTMGHDKMYWYQQDPGMELHLIHYSYGVNSTEKGDLSSESTVSRIRTEHFPLTLESARPSHTSQYLCASSERTGVGNTEAFFGQGTRLTVV.